The 5 T cell receptor beta chains below come from one sample, sequenced in a study of OX40 agonist ivuxolimab in advanced cancers. Library preparation used the immunoSEQ multiplex PCR assay. TCRdb retrieved this table from immuneACCESS and kept in-frame rearrangements only. Not all clones are present; in checked studies, unresolved V genes account for under half, and no reason is known for the remainder. Counted in this sample were 65,000 to 95,000 clones; about nine tenths of them appeared once. The ten largest make up roughly 9.6% of the sample. Sequenced here: CD4+ or CD8+ T cells sorted from blood, sampled in a trial of the OX40 agonist ivuxolimab. The receptors derive from an adult with an advanced solid tumor such as melanoma, head and neck, liver or kidney cancer.

The V and J genes are TRBV27 and TRBJ2-6; D not certain. Trimming stripped 3 bases from V and 0 bases from J, with 0 bases between. The germline V gene encodes CDR1 MNHEY and CDR2 SMNVEV (reference sequence). The CDR3 is 13 residues long. The CDR3 coding sequence is TGTGCCAGCAGTTTCTCTGGGGCCAACGTCCTGACTTTC. It encodes CASSFSGANVLTF.

V usage is TRBV29-1 and J usage is TRBJ1-2; D not certain. Germline loops: CDR1 SQVTM, CDR2 ANQGSEA. The CDR3 has 12 amino acids. CDR3 coding DNA: TGCGGCCTACTTATCGCTAACTATGGCTACACCTTC. This encodes CGLLIANYGYTF.

This chain uses TRBV7-9 with TRBJ1-1; D uncertain. Trimming removed 4 bases from V and 4 bases from J, with 7 bases in between. The CDR3 is 12 residues long. CDR1 is SEHNR and CDR2 is FQNEAQ in the germline V gene (reference sequence). The CDR3 region is CASSSLTTEAFF. DNA for the CDR3: TGTGCCAGCAGCTCACTGACCACTGAAGCTTTCTTT.

The rearrangement uses TRBV2 and TRBJ1-2; D may be TRBD1 (6 bases). The germline CDR1 and CDR2 sequences are SNHLY and FYNNEI. The CDR3 contains 15 residues. Trimming cost V 2 bases and J 4 bases, with 14 bases left between them. The CDR3: CASSEIWGRGYGYTF. CDR3 nucleotides: TGTGCCAGCAGTGAAATTTGGGGGCGCGGCTATGGCTACACCTTC.

The chain couples TRBV13 to TRBJ1-1, with 8 bases that match TRBD1. Germline V gene lookup returns CDR1 PRHDT and CDR2 FYEKMQ (reference sequence). There are 15 residues in the CDR3. V lost 5 bases and J lost 1; bases outside the gene matches: 6. CDR3 DNA sequence: TGTGCCAGCAGCCTTAGGACAGGGCCGAACACTGAAGCTTTCTTT. It translates to CASSLRTGPNTEAFF.